One sample yielded the 14 T cell receptor beta chains listed below, sequenced in a study of cytomegalovirus exposure and HLA in healthy donors. Use of 60 Vbeta and 13 Jbeta primers characterized the PCR. Sequenced by immunoSEQ multiplex PCR; TCRdb stores in-frame clones only, minus some. Altogether about 150,000 clones are present, more than 60% being singletons, with the ten largest covering about 10%. Sequencing was performed on PBMCs. These receptor sequences come from a man aged 25-40 years in good health and CMV-seropositive.

CDR3 coding DNA: TGTGCCAGCAGCGCTCGCTCTAGGGGGCGAACAGATACGCAGTATTTT. Translation gives CASSARSRGRTDTQYF. The chain recombines TRBV13 with TRBJ2-3; 7 bases align to TRBD1. V was clipped by 5 bases and J by 3 bases; unmatched bases: 11. There are 16 residues in the CDR3. Germline V gene data show CDR1 as PRHDT and CDR2 as FYEKMQ (reference sequence).

The chain carries TRBV6-1 and TRBJ2-7, with 7 bases fitting TRBD2. The CDR3 runs to 13 residues. Germline V CDR1 and CDR2: MNHNS, SASEGT. Trimming at V came to 6 bases and at J to 6 bases, leaving 8 bases not matched to a gene. The CDR3 nucleotides are TGTGCCAGCAGCGATCCTGGGGGGGTCGAGCAGTACTTC. This codes for CASSDPGGVEQYF.

J is TRBJ2-7 and V is TRBV27, with 8 bases that match TRBD1. The CDR3 is 13 amino acids. The J segment lost 4 bases and the V segment lost 8 bases, leaving 7 bases of the junction unmatched. The germline V gene encodes CDR1 MNHEY and CDR2 SMNVEV (reference sequence). CDR3 nucleotide sequence: TGTGCCAGCCTTTGGACAGGGATTTACGAGCAGTACTTC. As protein: CASLWTGIYEQYF.

The chain carries TRBV9 and TRBJ2-7; 10 nucleotides line up with TRBD1. The V gene's germline CDR1 is SGDLS and CDR2 YYNGEE. Trimming at V came to 3 bases and at J to 3 bases, leaving 6 bases not matched to a gene. This CDR3 is 15 amino acids long. The DNA of the CDR3 is TGTGCCAGCAGCGGGACAGGGGGAGGGAACTACGAGCAGTACTTC. It encodes CASSGTGGGNYEQYF.

This clone was picked up a small number of times. This chain connects TRBV6-1 to TRBJ2-5; D is uncertain. The J call may not be correct, given that the DNA end is closer to TRBJ2-7. CDR3 length equals 12 residues. The V gene's germline CDR1 is MNHNS and CDR2 SASEGT. DNA of the CDR3: TGTGCCAGCAGTGAATCCAGCGACGAGCAGTACTTC. The encoded protein is CASSESSDEQYF.

Only a few counts were recorded for this clone. This chain links TRBV6-1 with TRBJ2-1; TRBD1 might be the D (6 bases). This CDR3 contains 14 residues. Trimming pared 7 bases from V and 4 bases from J, leaving 14 bases between. Germline V gene lookup returns CDR1 MNHNS and CDR2 SASEGT. The CDR3 sequence is CASIPGHSYNEQFF. The DNA for the CDR3 is TGTGCCAGCATCCCGGGACACTCTTACAATGAGCAGTTCTTC.

The chain joins TRBV5-4 to TRBJ2-1; possibly TRBD2 for D (5 bases). Germline CDR1 is SGHNT and CDR2 is YYREEE (reference sequence). Between the trimmed V and J ends, which lost 4 bases and 7 bases, there was a span of 21 bases. The CDR3 is 16 residues long. In DNA form, the CDR3 reads TGTGCCAGCAGCCATTGGGAGAGGGATCCAACTAATGAGCAGTTCTTC. This sequence encodes CASSHWERDPTNEQFF.

The rearrangement links TRBV5-8 to TRBJ1-1; D is undetermined. Germline V gene sequence: CDR1 SGHTS, CDR2 YDEGEE. The CDR3 runs 17 residues. Trimming removed 3 bases at V and 1 base at J, with 19 bases between. The chain's CDR3 is CASSYGGWSDSNTEAFF. Here the CDR3 DNA reads TGTGCCAGCAGCTATGGTGGGTGGTCAGACTCGAACACTGAAGCTTTCTTT.

This clone was counted only a few times. The chain joins TRBV30 to TRBJ2-7, with 9 bases fitting TRBD1. The CDR3 has 13 amino acids. Germline V gene sequence: CDR1 GTSNPN, CDR2 SVGIG (reference sequence). With V trimmed by 4 bases and J by 1 base, 2 bases remained unmatched. The CDR3 spells CAWKTGGSYEQYF. CDR3 nucleotides: TGTGCCTGGAAGACAGGGGGGTCCTACGAGCAGTACTTC.

V gene TRBV5-4 combines with J gene TRBJ1-2, with D possibly matching TRBD1 (6 bases). The CDR3 spans 14 residues. The V gene's germline CDR1 is SGHNT and CDR2 YYREEE (reference sequence). Trimming removed 0 bases from V and 4 bases from J, with 10 bases in between. DNA of the CDR3: TGTGCCAGCAGCTTGGGTGGACAGTCCTATGGCTACACCTTC. It is translated as CASSLGGQSYGYTF.

This clone has a single count. The CDR3 is CASSSWASEGTGELFF. The CDR3 DNA reads TGTGCCAGTAGTAGTTGGGCTAGCGAAGGGACCGGGGAGCTGTTTTTT. This sequence joins TRBV19 and TRBJ2-2; possibly TRBD2 for D (6 bases). The V end lost 4 bases, the J end lost 5 bases, and 17 bases lay between the germline ends. This CDR3 contains 16 residues. Germline-derived CDR1 and CDR2 are LNHDA and SQIVND (reference sequence).

The chain is built from TRBV19 and TRBJ1-2; 11 nucleotides align to TRBD1. Germline values: CDR1 LNHDA, CDR2 SQIVND (reference sequence). This CDR3 is built from 18 residues. V dropped 5 bases and J dropped 0; count of bases not matched to a gene: 11. The CDR3 reads CASSPARDRGGPNYGYTF. In DNA form, the CDR3 reads TGTGCCAGTAGTCCCGCGAGGGACAGGGGGGGACCTAACTATGGCTACACCTTC.

This chain uses TRBV7-6 with TRBJ2-2; D is uncertain. The CDR3 consists of 15 residues. The germline CDR1 and CDR2 sequences are SGHVS and FNYEAQ. Trimming took off 1 base at V and 8 bases at J, with 14 bases between the two ends. The CDR3 DNA sequence: TGTGCCAGCAGCTTAGTACAATTTAGAGGAGGGGAGCTGTTTTTT. Translating gives CASSLVQFRGGELFF.

This clone was seen just once. The chain joins TRBV27 to TRBJ1-2; D not resolved. CDR1 MNHEY and CDR2 SMNVEV come from the germline V gene (reference sequence). The CDR3 spans 14 residues. V lost 3 bases and J lost 2, with 10 bases in between. Here the CDR3 DNA reads TGTGCCAGCAGTTTTTCTGTTGGCAACTATGGCTACACCTTC. Amino acids: CASSFSVGNYGYTF.